The clone carrying this TCR beta chain appeared once. Antigen: not known. The germline gene is not matched at one end of the junction; a read error may be the cause. The data were obtained in a study of CD8 T cells in ankylosing spondylitis. Study observations and caveats: Reportedly, significant enrichment of disease-linked clones occurred in matched ankylosing spondylitis synovial fluid. Past studies reported some motif variants in reactive arthritis synovial fluid and blood. Typical of ankylosing spondylitis blood, it appeared, was a TCR beta motif of under 10 highly homologous variants.

Libraries for TCR beta were made by quantitative 5'-RACE with molecular barcodes. TCRdb passed the 5' RACE reads through MiXCR, listing each CDR3 protein once. The sample comprises roughly 240,000 distinct CDR3 sequences, 30% to 35% of which are singletons, and around 4.2% rests with the top ten. Sequenced input: blood, either unsorted or a sorted T cell fraction (not recorded which). The sequence was collected from a male donor with ankylosing spondylitis or in good health (not recorded which).

The chain's CDR3 is CCARDQSAPYTGELFF. The CDR3 nucleotides are TGCTGTGCTAGAGATCAGTCTGCGCCCTACACCGGGGAGCTGTTTTTT. This rearrangement joins TRBV20-1 to TRBJ2-2; D is uncertain. The CDR3 extends over 16 amino acids. Germline V gene lookup returns CDR1 DFQATT and CDR2 SNEGSKA (reference sequence).